The 21 T cell receptor beta chains reported below all come from one sample, sequenced in a study of blood T cell repertoires in COVID-19. Sequencing used immunoSEQ multiplex PCR; TCRdb keeps in-frame clones, though not all of them. The data hold some 390,000 clones, with approximately 90% observed a single time. The sequenced sample consisted of PBMCs or T cells enriched from blood (not recorded which). All receptors come from a young man who had recovered from COVID-19.

This sequence joins TRBV15 and TRBJ2-7, with TRBD2 matching 11 bases. The germline CDR1 and CDR2 sequences are LNHNV and YYDKDF (reference sequence). The CDR3 extends over 15 amino acids. After removal of 0 bases from V and 4 bases from J, the junction contained 2 bases not matched to a gene. CDR3 nucleotide sequence: TGTGCCACCAGCAGAGAACTAGCGGGAGCGTACGAGCAGTACTTC. Translating gives CATSRELAGAYEQYF.

V is TRBV9 and J is TRBJ2-1; 7 bases fit TRBD2. The CDR3 extends over 16 amino acids. With 4 bases clipped from V and 2 bases from J, the junction kept 9 bases outside the gene matches. In germline, CDR1 is SGDLS, CDR2 YYNGEE. DNA for the CDR3: TGTGCCAGCAGCCCCCACCCCGGGACTACCTACAATGAGCAGTTCTTC. Its protein is CASSPHPGTTYNEQFF.

A word on this clone: The sample holds other DNA sequences that translate to the same CDR3. The chain carries TRBV28 and TRBJ2-1; TRBD2 might be the D (6 bases). This CDR3 is 15 amino acids long. The V gene lost 3 bases and the J gene lost 2 bases, with 11 bases spanning the gap. Germline V gives CDR1 MDHEN, CDR2 SYDVKM. The CDR3 nucleotides are TGTGCCAGCAGTTTGGGGGGAAGCGCCTACAATGAGCAGTTCTTC. Its protein is CASSLGGSAYNEQFF. Combining the CDR3 with reference TRBV28 and TRBJ2-1 gives the whole variable domain DVKVTQSSRYLVKRTGEKVFLECVQDMDHENMFWYRQDPGLGLRLIYFSYDVKMKEKGDIPEGYSVSREKKERFSLILESASTNQTSMYLCASSLGGSAYNEQFFGPGTRLTVL.

This chain links TRBV3-1 (or the pseudogene TRBV3-2) with TRBJ2-1, with D maybe TRBD2 (6 bases). The V end was cut by 2 bases, the J end by 2 bases, with 10 bases between. The CDR3 spans 15 residues. Per germline, CDR1 LGHDT and CDR2 YNNKEL (reference sequence). The CDR3: CASSQSRLAYNEQFF. The CDR3 DNA is TGTGCCAGCAGCCAATCCCGACTAGCCTACAATGAGCAGTTCTTC.

The V gene is TRBV6-6, the J gene TRBJ2-7; 7 bases fit TRBD1. The CDR3 is 16 amino acids. With 2 bases clipped from V and 0 bases from J, the junction kept 7 bases outside the gene matches. Looked up from germline, CDR1 is MNHNY and CDR2 is SVGAGI (reference sequence). The CDR3 is CASSYARGSFSYEQYF. The CDR3 DNA sequence: TGTGCCAGCAGTTACGCCAGGGGGTCCTTCTCCTACGAGCAGTACTTC.

The chain links TRBV3-1 (or the pseudogene TRBV3-2) to TRBJ2-7, with 9 positions matching TRBD1. Germline V lookup: CDR1 LGHDT, CDR2 YNNKEL (reference sequence). CDR3 length: 15 residues. The V gene end was trimmed by 1 base and the J gene end by 5 bases; junction bases not matched to a gene: 6. In DNA form, the CDR3 reads TGTGCCAGCAGCCAAGTTTACAGGGGGCTAAACGAGCAGTACTTC. It translates to CASSQVYRGLNEQYF.

The J gene is TRBJ1-1, the V gene TRBV10-1; no reliable D call. CDR1 and CDR2 from the germline V gene are WNHNN and SYGVQD (reference sequence). The CDR3 is 13 amino acids. Trimming took 0 bases from V and 6 from J, leaving 8 bases between them. CDR3 residues: CASSESPGSEAFF. CDR3 coding DNA: TGCGCCAGCAGTGAGTCGCCCGGGTCTGAAGCTTTCTTT.

The chain uses TRBV7-9 and TRBJ2-1, with 10 bases matching TRBD1. Per the germline V gene, CDR1 is SEHNR and CDR2 is FQNEAQ (reference sequence). V lost 3 bases to trimming and J lost 7 bases; unmatched junction nucleotides: 9. The CDR3 has 16 residues. The CDR3: CASSFPRQGATNEQFF. The DNA of the CDR3 is TGTGCCAGCAGCTTCCCCAGACAGGGGGCCACGAATGAGCAGTTCTTC.

The chain couples TRBV12-5 to TRBJ1-3, with 7 bases aligning to TRBD1. This CDR3 is 16 amino acids long. Trimming removed 6 bases from V and 3 bases from J; junction bases left unmatched: 11. Germline-derived CDR1 and CDR2 are LGHNT and FRNRAP. The CDR3 region has the DNA TGTGCTAGTGGCGGGGGACAGTTTTTTAGTGGAAACACCATATATTTT. This encodes CASGGGQFFSGNTIYF.

The chain couples TRBV5-1 to TRBJ2-2, with D perhaps TRBD1 (5 bases). Germline V gene data show CDR1 as SGHRS and CDR2 as YFSETQ. This CDR3 has 16 residues. The germline V and J ends were trimmed by 4 bases and 4 bases, with 17 bases remaining between them. The CDR3 DNA follows: TGCGCCAGCAGCATAGGACACGCCAGCATCACCGGGGAGCTGTTTTTT. Translating gives CASSIGHASITGELFF.

This chain joins TRBV11-3 and TRBJ2-5, with 13 bases matching TRBD2. From germline, CDR1 is SGHNT and CDR2 YENEEA. The CDR3 length is 17 residues. With 1 base clipped from V and 5 bases from J, the junction kept 7 bases outside the gene matches. CDR3 bases: TGTGCCAGCAGCTTAGGACTAGCGGGAGGATCTCAGGAGACCCAGTACTTC. Translating gives CASSLGLAGGSQETQYF.

The chain recombines TRBV18 with TRBJ2-5; TRBD1 is a possible D gene (5 bases). Trimming cost V 6 bases and J 0 bases, with 17 bases left between them. Germline lookup yields CDR1 KGHSH and CDR2 LQKENI. CDR3 length equals 16 residues. CDR3 nucleotide sequence: TGTGCCAGCTCTCGACAACAGGATGTCTACCAAGAGACCCAGTACTTC. The encoded protein is CASSRQQDVYQETQYF.

This clone has a handful of counts. This rearrangement joins TRBV28 to TRBJ1-5; TRBD1 aligns across 7 bases. The junction had 10 bases not matched to a gene; V was cut back by 6 bases and J by 11 bases. Germline CDR1 reads MDHEN; CDR2 reads SYDVKM. CDR3 length: 13 amino acids. Here the CDR3 reads CASRSGGPSAQHF. The CDR3 region has the DNA TGTGCCAGCAGATCAGGGGGGCCTTCGGCCCAGCATTTT.

The J gene is TRBJ1-3, the V gene TRBV28; unclear D gene. Looked up from germline, CDR1 is MDHEN and CDR2 is SYDVKM. Trimming shortened V by 5 bases and J by 2 bases, and 13 bases separated the two germline ends. This CDR3 has 15 residues. CDR3 DNA sequence: TGTGCCAGCAGTCCGCCCCTGGCGGCTGGAAACACCATATATTTT. It codes for CASSPPLAAGNTIYF.

The chain recombines TRBV19 with TRBJ1-4; D may be TRBD1 (5 bases). Germline V gene lookup returns CDR1 LNHDA and CDR2 SQIVND (reference sequence). The ends were cut back, 6 bases at V and 0 bases at J, with 11 bases in the middle. The CDR3 length is 15 residues. This CDR3 reads CASRHRMTTNEKLFF. The CDR3 region has the DNA TGTGCCAGTAGGCACAGGATGACAACTAATGAAAAACTGTTTTTT.

The genes are TRBV28 and TRBJ1-2, with D perhaps matching TRBD1 (5 bases). With 1 base removed from V and 8 bases from J, the gap between germline ends came to 17 bases. There are 15 residues in the CDR3. Per the germline V gene, CDR1 is MDHEN and CDR2 is SYDVKM. CDR3 sequence (DNA): TGTGCCAGCAGTTTATACGACAGTTTGGGTTTAGGCTACACCTTC. This gives the protein CASSLYDSLGLGYTF.

V is TRBV15 and J is TRBJ2-7, with TRBD2 identical over 11 bases. The CDR3 runs to 13 residues. Looked up from germline, CDR1 is LNHNV and CDR2 is YYDKDF (reference sequence). After removal of 10 bases from V and 1 base from J, the junction contained 3 bases not matched to a gene. CDR3 region: CANLAGGSYEQYF. CDR3 coding DNA: TGTGCCAACTTAGCGGGAGGGTCCTACGAGCAGTACTTC. Full variable domain (outside the CDR3, taken from reference TRBV15 and TRBJ2-7): DAMVIQNPRYQVTQFGKPVTLSCSQTLNHNVMYWYQQKSSQAPKLLFHYYDKDFNNEADTPDNFQSRRPNTSFCFLDIRSPGLGDTAMYLCANLAGGSYEQYFGPGTRLTVT.

The chain couples TRBV19 to TRBJ1-1; 9 bases line up with TRBD1. The CDR3 consists of 16 residues. Trimming took 6 bases from V and 4 from J; bases not matched to a gene: 12. Germline V gene data show CDR1 as LNHDA and CDR2 as SQIVND (reference sequence). The CDR3: CASSRAQGALSTEAFF. CDR3 nucleotides: TGTGCCAGTAGCCGCGCACAGGGGGCCCTCAGCACTGAAGCTTTCTTT.

This clone was found once. The rearrangement joins TRBV29-1 to TRBJ1-2, with TRBD1 as a possible D gene (6 bases). Germline CDR1 is SQVTM and CDR2 is ANQGSEA. The CDR3 runs to 12 residues. V was trimmed by 6 bases and J by 8 bases, leaving 16 bases between them. CDR3 sequence reads: CSVATGMGGYTF. The CDR3 DNA is TGCAGCGTCGCTACAGGGATGGGGGGCTACACCTTC.

J is TRBJ2-5 and V is TRBV15; maybe TRBD2 (5 bases). The ends were cut back, 3 bases at V and 0 bases at J, with 8 bases in the middle. This CDR3 is built from 14 residues. Germline CDR1 reads LNHNV; CDR2 reads YYDKDF (reference sequence). CDR3 amino acids: CATSRRVNQETQYF. The DNA for the CDR3 is TGTGCCACCAGCAGGAGGGTAAACCAAGAGACCCAGTACTTC.

V is TRBV7-8 and J is TRBJ2-1, with a tentative D call TRBD2 (5 bases). CDR1 and CDR2 from the germline V gene are SGHVS and FQNEAQ. The germline V and J ends were trimmed by 4 bases and 3 bases, with 19 bases remaining between them. The CDR3 has 17 residues. Written as DNA, the CDR3 is TGTGCCAGCAGCTCATCCCTTATAGGGAGCAACTACAATGAGCAGTTCTTC. It yields the protein CASSSSLIGSNYNEQFF.